Given below is one T cell receptor (beta chain) in context. Libraries were prepared by immunoSEQ multiplex PCR; TCRdb keeps only in-frame clonotypes and omits some of them. Counted here are 50,000 to 70,000 clones, roughly 94% occurring once; the ten biggest clones make up about 6%. The data stem from a study of cytomegalovirus exposure and HLA in healthy donors. CDR1 is SGHRS, CDR2 YFSETQ, per germline. The CDR3 is 17 amino acids. The V end lost 3 bases, the J end lost 1 base, and 16 bases lay between the germline ends. The chain recombines TRBV5-1 with TRBJ2-2, with D maybe TRBD2 (5 bases). The sequence was obtained from a young woman in good health and CMV-seropositive. The sequencing input was PBMCs. This CDR3 reads CASSSGSGPQNTGELFF. The DNA of the CDR3 is TGCGCCAGCAGCTCGGGATCGGGTCCACAGAACACCGGGGAGCTGTTTTTT. The variable domain in full, completed from reference TRBV5-1 and TRBJ2-2, reads KAGVTQTPRYLIKTRGQQVTLSCSPISGHRSVSWYQQTPGQGLQFLFEYFSETQRNKGNFPGRFSGRQFSNSRSEMNVSTLELGDSALYLCASSSGSGPQNTGELFFGEGSRLTVL.